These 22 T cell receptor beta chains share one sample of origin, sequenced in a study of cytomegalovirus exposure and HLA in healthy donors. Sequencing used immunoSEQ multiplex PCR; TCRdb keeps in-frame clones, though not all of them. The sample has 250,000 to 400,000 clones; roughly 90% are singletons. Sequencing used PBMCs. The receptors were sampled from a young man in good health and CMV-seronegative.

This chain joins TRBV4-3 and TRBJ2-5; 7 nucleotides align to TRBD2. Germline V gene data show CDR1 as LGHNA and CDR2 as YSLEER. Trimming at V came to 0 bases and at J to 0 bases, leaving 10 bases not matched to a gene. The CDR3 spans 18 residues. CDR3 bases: TGCGCCAGCAGCCAAGATAATGCAGCGGGGTCGTACCAAGAGACCCAGTACTTC. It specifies CASSQDNAAGSYQETQYF.

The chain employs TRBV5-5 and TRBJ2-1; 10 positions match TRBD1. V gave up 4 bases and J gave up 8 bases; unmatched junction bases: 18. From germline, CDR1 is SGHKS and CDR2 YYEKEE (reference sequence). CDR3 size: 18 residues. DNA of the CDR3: TGTGCCAGCAGCGCTGGTCTACCGGGACAGGGGATTAAGGATGAGCAGTTCTTC. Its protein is CASSAGLPGQGIKDEQFF. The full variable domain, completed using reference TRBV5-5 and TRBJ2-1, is DAGVTQSPTHLIKTRGQQVTLRCSPISGHKSVSWYQQVLGQGPQFIFQYYEKEERGRGNFPDRFSARQFPNYSSELNVNALLLGDSALYLCASSAGLPGQGIKDEQFFGPGTRLTVL.

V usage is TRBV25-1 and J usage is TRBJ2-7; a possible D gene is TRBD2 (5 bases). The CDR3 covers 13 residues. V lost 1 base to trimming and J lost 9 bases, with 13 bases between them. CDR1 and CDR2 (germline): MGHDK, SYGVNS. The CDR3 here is CASSESGRTGQYF. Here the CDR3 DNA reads TGTGCCAGCAGTGAATCGGGAAGGACTGGGCAGTACTTC.

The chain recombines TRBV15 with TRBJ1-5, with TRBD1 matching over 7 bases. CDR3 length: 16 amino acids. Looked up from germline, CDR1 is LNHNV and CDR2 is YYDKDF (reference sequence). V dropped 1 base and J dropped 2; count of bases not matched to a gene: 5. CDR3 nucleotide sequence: TGTGCCACCAGCAGAGGCAGGGGGTCTGGCAATCAGCCCCAGCATTTT. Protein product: CATSRGRGSGNQPQHF.

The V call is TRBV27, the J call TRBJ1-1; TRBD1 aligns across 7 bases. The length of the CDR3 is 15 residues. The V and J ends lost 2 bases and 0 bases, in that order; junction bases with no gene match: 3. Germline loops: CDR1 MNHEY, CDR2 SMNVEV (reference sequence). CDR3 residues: CASSLDREMNTEAFF. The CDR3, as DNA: TGTGCCAGCAGTTTAGACAGGGAAATGAACACTGAAGCTTTCTTT.

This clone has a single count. The CDR3 DNA reads TGTGCCAGCAGCGTAGGGGACAGACTTACTGAAGCTTTCTTT. Protein: CASSVGDRLTEAFF. The V gene is TRBV9, the J gene TRBJ1-1; 7 bases match TRBD1. In germline, CDR1 is SGDLS, CDR2 YYNGEE. After removal of 0 bases from V and 5 bases from J, the junction contained 4 bases not matched to a gene. There are 14 residues in the CDR3.

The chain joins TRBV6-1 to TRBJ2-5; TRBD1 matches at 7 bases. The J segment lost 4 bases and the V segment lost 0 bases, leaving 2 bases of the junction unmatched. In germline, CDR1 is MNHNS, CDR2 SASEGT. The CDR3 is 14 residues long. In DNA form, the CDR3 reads TGTGCCAGCAGTGAAGCGGGACAGTTAGAGACCCAGTACTTC. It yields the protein CASSEAGQLETQYF.

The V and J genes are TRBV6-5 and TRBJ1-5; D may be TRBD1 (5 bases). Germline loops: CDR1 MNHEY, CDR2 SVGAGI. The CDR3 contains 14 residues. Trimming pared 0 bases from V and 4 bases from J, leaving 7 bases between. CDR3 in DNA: TGTGCCAGCAGTTACTCAGGGGTAAATCAGCCCCAGCATTTT. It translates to CASSYSGVNQPQHF.

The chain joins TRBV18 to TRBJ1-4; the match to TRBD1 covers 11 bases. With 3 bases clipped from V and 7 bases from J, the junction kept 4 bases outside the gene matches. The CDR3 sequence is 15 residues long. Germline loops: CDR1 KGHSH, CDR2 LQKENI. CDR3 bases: TGTGCCAGCTCACCTCCCGGGACAGGGGGTGAAAAACTGTTTTTT. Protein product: CASSPPGTGGEKLFF.

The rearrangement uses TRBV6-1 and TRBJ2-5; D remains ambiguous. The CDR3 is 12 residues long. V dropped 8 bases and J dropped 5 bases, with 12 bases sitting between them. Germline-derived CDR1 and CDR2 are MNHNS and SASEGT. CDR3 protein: CASSFVVETQYF. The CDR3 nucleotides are TGTGCCAGCTCATTTGTTGTGGAGACCCAGTACTTC.

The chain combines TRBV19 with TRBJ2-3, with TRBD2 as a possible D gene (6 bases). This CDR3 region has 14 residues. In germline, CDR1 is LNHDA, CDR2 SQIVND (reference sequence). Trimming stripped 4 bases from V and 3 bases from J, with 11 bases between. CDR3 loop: CASSRAGPTDTQYF. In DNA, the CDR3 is TGTGCCAGTAGTAGGGCGGGACCTACAGATACGCAGTATTTT.

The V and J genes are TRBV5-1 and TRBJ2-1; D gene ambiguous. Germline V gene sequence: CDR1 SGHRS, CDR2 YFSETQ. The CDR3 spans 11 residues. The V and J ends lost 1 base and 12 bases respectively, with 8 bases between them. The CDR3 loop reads CASSLNNWQFF. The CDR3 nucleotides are TGCGCCAGCAGCTTGAACAATTGGCAGTTCTTC.

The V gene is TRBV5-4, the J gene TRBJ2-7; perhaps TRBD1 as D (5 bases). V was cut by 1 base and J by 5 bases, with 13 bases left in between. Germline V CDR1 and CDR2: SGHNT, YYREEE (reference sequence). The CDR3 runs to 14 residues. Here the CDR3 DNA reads TGTGCCAGCAGCTTGTATATAGGGGCAAACGAGCAGTACTTC. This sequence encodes CASSLYIGANEQYF.

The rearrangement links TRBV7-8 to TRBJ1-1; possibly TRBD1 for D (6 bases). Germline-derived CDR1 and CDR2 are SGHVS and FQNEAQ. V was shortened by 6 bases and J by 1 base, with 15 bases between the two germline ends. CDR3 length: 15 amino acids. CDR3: CASRVNREGNTEAFF. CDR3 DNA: TGTGCCAGCAGGGTTAACAGGGAGGGGAACACTGAAGCTTTCTTT.

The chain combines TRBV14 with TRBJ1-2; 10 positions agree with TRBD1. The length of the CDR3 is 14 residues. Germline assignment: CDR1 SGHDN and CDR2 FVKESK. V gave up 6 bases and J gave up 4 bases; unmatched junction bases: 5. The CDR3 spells CASSRDRGVYGYTF. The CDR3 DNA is TGTGCCAGCAGTCGGGACAGGGGTGTCTATGGCTACACCTTC.

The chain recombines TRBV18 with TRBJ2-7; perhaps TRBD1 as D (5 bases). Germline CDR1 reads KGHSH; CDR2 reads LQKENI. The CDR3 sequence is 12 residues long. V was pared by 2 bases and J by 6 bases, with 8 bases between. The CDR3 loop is CASSPSQGEQYF. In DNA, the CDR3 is TGTGCCAGCTCACCATCTCAGGGCGAGCAGTACTTC.

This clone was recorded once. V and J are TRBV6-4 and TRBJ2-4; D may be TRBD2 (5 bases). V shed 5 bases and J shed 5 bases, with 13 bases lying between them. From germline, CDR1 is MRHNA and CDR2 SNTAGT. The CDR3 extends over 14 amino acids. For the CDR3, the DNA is TGTGCCAGCAGTTTTCAGTTCGGGGAAAACATTCAGTACTTC. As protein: CASSFQFGENIQYF.

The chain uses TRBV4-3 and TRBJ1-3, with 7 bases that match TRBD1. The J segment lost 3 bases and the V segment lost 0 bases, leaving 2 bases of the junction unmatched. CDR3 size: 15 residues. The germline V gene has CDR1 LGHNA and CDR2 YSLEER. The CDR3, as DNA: TGCGCCAGCAGCCAAGACAGGGGGATTGGAAACACCATATATTTT. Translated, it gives CASSQDRGIGNTIYF.

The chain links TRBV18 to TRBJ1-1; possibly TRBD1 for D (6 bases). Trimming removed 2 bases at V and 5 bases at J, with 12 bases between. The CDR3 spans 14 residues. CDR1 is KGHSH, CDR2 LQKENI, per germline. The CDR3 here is CASSPSTGWTEAFF. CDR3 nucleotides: TGTGCCAGCTCACCAAGCACAGGGTGGACTGAAGCTTTCTTT. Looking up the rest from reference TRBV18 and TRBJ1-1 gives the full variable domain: NAGVMQNPRHLVRRRGQEARLRCSPMKGHSHVYWYRQLPEEGLKFMVYLQKENIIDESGMPKERFSAEFPKEGPSILRIQQVVRGDSAAYFCASSPSTGWTEAFFGQGTRLTVV.

The CDR3 spells CASSPGLVKEQFF. CDR3 nucleotide sequence: TGTGCCAGCTCACCGGGACTAGTGAAAGAGCAGTTCTTC. The chain employs TRBV18 and TRBJ2-1; 8 bases match TRBD2. The length of the CDR3 is 13 residues. Germline CDR1 reads KGHSH; CDR2 reads LQKENI. Trimming at V came to 3 bases and at J to 10 bases, leaving 5 bases not matched to a gene. Variable domain in full (rest from reference TRBV18 and TRBJ2-1): NAGVMQNPRHLVRRRGQEARLRCSPMKGHSHVYWYRQLPEEGLKFMVYLQKENIIDESGMPKERFSAEFPKEGPSILRIQQVVRGDSAAYFCASSPGLVKEQFFGPGTRLTVL.

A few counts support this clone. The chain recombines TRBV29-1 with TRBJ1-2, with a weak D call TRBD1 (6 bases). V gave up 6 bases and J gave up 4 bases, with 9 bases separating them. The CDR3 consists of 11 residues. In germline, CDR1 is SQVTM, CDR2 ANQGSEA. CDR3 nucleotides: TGCAGCGTGCAGGGGATCTATGGCTACACCTTC. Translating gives CSVQGIYGYTF.

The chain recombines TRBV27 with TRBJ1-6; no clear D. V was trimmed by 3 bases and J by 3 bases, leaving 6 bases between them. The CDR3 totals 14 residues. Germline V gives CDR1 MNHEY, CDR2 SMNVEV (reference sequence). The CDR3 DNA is TGTGCCAGCAGTTTGAGGAACTATAATTCACCCCTCCACTTT. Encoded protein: CASSLRNYNSPLHF.